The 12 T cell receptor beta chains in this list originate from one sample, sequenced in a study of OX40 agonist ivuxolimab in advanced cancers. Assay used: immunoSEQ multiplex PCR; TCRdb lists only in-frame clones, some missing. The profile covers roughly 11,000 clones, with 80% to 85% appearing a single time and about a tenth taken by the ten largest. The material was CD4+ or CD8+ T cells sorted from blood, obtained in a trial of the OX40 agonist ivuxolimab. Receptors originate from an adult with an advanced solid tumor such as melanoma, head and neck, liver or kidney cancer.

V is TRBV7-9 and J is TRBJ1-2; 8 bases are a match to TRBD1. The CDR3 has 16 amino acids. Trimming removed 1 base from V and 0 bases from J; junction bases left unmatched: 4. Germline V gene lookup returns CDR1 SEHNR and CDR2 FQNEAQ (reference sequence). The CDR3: CASSLGRGQANYGYTF. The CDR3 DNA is TGTGCCAGCAGCTTAGGCAGGGGGCAAGCTAACTATGGCTACACCTTC.

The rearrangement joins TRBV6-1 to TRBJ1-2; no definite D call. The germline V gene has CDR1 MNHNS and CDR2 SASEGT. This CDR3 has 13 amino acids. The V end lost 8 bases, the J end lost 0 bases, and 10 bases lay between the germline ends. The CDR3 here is CASSLDTNYGYTF. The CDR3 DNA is TGTGCCAGCTCCCTAGATACTAACTATGGCTACACCTTC.

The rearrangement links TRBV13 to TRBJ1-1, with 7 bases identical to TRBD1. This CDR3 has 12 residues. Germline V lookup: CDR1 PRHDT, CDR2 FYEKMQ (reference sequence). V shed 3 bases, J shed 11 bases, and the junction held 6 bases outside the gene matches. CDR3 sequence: CASSFQQGQAFF. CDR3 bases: TGTGCCAGCAGCTTCCAACAGGGACAGGCTTTCTTT.

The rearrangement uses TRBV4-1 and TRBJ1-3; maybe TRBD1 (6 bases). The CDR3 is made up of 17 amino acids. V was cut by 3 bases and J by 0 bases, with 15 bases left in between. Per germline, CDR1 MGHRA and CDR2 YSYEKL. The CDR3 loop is CASSHFPDSRSGNTIYF. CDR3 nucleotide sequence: TGCGCCAGCAGCCATTTCCCGGACAGCCGCTCTGGAAACACCATATATTTT.

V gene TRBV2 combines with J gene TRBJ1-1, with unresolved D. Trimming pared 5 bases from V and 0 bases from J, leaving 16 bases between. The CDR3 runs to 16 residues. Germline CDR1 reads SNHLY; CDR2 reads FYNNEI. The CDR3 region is CASSPLGGNLNTEAFF. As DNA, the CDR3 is TGTGCCAGCAGTCCCCTCGGTGGGAATTTGAACACTGAAGCTTTCTTT.

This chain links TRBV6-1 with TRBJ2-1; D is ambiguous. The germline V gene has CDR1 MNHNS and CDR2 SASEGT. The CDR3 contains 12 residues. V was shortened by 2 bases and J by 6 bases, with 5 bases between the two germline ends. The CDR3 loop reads CASSEQVNEQFF. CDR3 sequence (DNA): TGTGCCAGCAGTGAACAGGTCAATGAGCAGTTCTTC.

CDR3 DNA sequence: TGTGCCAGTATATCCCGGGTCTACGACTCTGAAGCTTTCTTT. Its protein is CASISRVYDSEAFF. V gene TRBV19 combines with J gene TRBJ1-1; no clear D gene. Per germline, CDR1 LNHDA and CDR2 SQIVND (reference sequence). Trimming cost V 7 bases and J 6 bases, with 18 bases left between them. The CDR3 has 14 amino acids. The variable domain in full, with the rest retrieved from reference TRBV19 and TRBJ1-1, is DGGITQSPKYLFRKEGQNVTLSCEQNLNHDAMYWYRQDPGQGLRLIYYSQIVNDFQKGDIAEGYSVSREKKESFPLTVTSAQKNPTAFYLCASISRVYDSEAFFGQGTRLTVV.

The CDR3 DNA sequence: TGTGCCAGCAGTTACTCGGTCGCCCGGGATGAGCAGTTCTTC. Translated: CASSYSVARDEQFF. V usage is TRBV6-6 and J usage is TRBJ2-1; D unresolved. Trimming cost V 0 bases and J 8 bases, with 11 bases left between them. CDR1 MNHNY and CDR2 SVGAGI come from the germline V gene (reference sequence). This CDR3 has 14 amino acids.

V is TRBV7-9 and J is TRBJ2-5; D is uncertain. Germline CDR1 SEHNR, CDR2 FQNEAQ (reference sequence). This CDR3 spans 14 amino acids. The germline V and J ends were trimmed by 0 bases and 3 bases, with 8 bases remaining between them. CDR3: CASSLAGQKETQYF. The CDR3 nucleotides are TGTGCCAGCAGCTTAGCGGGCCAGAAAGAGACCCAGTACTTC.

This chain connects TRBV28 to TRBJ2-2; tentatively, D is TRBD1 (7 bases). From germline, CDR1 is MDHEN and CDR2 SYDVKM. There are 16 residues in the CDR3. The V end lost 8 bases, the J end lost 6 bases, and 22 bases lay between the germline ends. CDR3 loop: CASSSYRGGDPGELFF. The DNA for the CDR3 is TGTGCCAGCTCTTCGTACAGGGGCGGGGATCCCGGGGAGCTGTTTTTT.

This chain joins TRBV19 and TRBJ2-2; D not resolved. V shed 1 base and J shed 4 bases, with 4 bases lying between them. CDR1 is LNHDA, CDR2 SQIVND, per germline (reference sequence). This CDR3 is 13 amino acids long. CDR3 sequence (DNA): TGTGCCAGTAGTATAGGGGGCACCGGGGAGCTGTTTTTT. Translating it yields CASSIGGTGELFF.

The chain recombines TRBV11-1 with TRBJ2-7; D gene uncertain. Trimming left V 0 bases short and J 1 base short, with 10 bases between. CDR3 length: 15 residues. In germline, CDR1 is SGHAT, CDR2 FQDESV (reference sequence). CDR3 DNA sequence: TGTGCCAGCAGCTTAGCGGGTCCCCCTTCCTACGAGCAGTACTTC. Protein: CASSLAGPPSYEQYF.